This TCR beta chain was captured in a study of long-term antiretroviral therapy in people with HIV. immunoSEQ v3.0 was run at survey level. Sequencing used immunoSEQ multiplex PCR; TCRdb keeps in-frame clones, though not all of them. Seen here are roughly 30,000 clones, more than 85% observed once, and the top ten hold over 6%. From germline, CDR1 is LNHNV and CDR2 YYDKDF (reference sequence). The CDR3 is made up of 15 amino acids. The V end was cut by 7 bases, the J end by 0 bases, with 13 bases between. This chain uses TRBV15 with TRBJ1-3, with D perhaps TRBD1 (5 bases). This TCR came from a woman aged 40 to 55 with HIV. The source was unsorted PBMCs, collected roughly 6.3 years after starting antiretroviral therapy. In nucleotides, the CDR3 is TGTGCCACCACCCCGGGGCCCGGCTCTGGAAACACCATATATTTT. Protein: CATTPGPGSGNTIYF.